Presented here are 14 T cell receptor beta chains from one specimen sequenced in a study of PD-L1 blockade in urothelial cancer. The time point was: pretreatment peripheral blood. The protocol was immunoSEQ multiplex PCR, while the TCRdb copy is restricted to in-frame clones and leaves out a portion. The sample has 86,000 or so clones, approximately 87% seen once. The starting material was PBMCs, obtained around atezolizumab (anti-PD-L1) treatment. The receptor set was obtained from a man in his 60s with urothelial cancer.

This chain connects TRBV27 to TRBJ2-7; 9 bases fit TRBD1. CDR3 length: 17 amino acids. Trimming cost V 7 bases and J 4 bases; bases outside gene matches: 17. Germline-derived CDR1 and CDR2 are MNHEY and SMNVEV (reference sequence). The CDR3 is CASKDRGLERAVYEQYF. CDR3 coding DNA: TGTGCCAGCAAGGACAGGGGTCTGGAACGGGCTGTATACGAGCAGTACTTC.

This chain joins TRBV28 and TRBJ2-7, with D possibly TRBD1 on 6 matching bases. V lost 6 bases to trimming and J lost 1 base, with 22 bases between them. Looked up from germline, CDR1 is MDHEN and CDR2 is SYDVKM. This CDR3 has 17 residues. Here the CDR3 reads CASSSPRRQVLSYEQYF. The CDR3 DNA sequence: TGTGCCAGCAGCTCCCCTCGGCGACAGGTCCTATCCTACGAGCAGTACTTC.

The count of this clone is one. V is TRBV5-1 and J is TRBJ1-3; TRBD1 aligns across 10 bases. Germline V gene data show CDR1 as SGHRS and CDR2 as YFSETQ. The junction had 6 bases not matched to a gene; V was cut back by 5 bases and J by 1 base. The CDR3 covers 16 residues. The CDR3: CASRNGQGGSGNTIYF. CDR3 DNA sequence: TGCGCCAGCAGGAACGGACAGGGGGGGTCTGGAAACACCATATATTTT.

V is TRBV7-9 and J is TRBJ2-7; 7 nucleotides line up with TRBD2. Germline values: CDR1 SEHNR, CDR2 FQNEAQ (reference sequence). The CDR3 has 16 amino acids. V was pared by 4 bases and J by 2 bases, with 11 bases of the junction left unmatched. The DNA for the CDR3 is TGTGCCAGCAGCTCGGTCCAGGGTGGGAGGGCCTACGAGCAGTACTTC. Its translation: CASSSVQGGRAYEQYF.

This clone was picked up a small number of times. The chain couples TRBV30 to TRBJ1-1; D is undetermined. Germline-derived CDR1 and CDR2 are GTSNPN and SVGIG (reference sequence). This CDR3 comprises 14 residues. V was trimmed by 0 bases and J by 5 bases, leaving 13 bases between them. CDR3 region: CAWSVSTILTEAFF. The CDR3 nucleotides read TGTGCCTGGAGTGTATCCACAATTCTTACTGAAGCTTTCTTT.

DNA for the CDR3: TGTGCCAGCAGCCTTGTTGGCGGGCCGCCAAAGACAGATACGCAGTATTTT. Residues: CASSLVGGPPKTDTQYF. The chain employs TRBV5-6 and TRBJ2-3; a weak D match, TRBD2 (5 bases). Trimming took 4 bases from V and 3 from J, leaving 21 bases between them. From germline, CDR1 is SGHDT and CDR2 YYEEEE. The CDR3 has 17 amino acids.

The sample holds a few counts of this clone. V is TRBV6-5 and J is TRBJ2-5; 8 nucleotides line up with TRBD1. The CDR3 totals 15 residues. Germline loops: CDR1 MNHEY, CDR2 SVGAGI. The V segment lost 2 bases and the J segment 5 bases; nucleotides outside the gene matches: 7. CDR3 coding DNA: TGTGCCAGCAGTTACCGGACAGGGATACGGGAGACCCAGTACTTC. Residues: CASSYRTGIRETQYF.

The chain is built from TRBV7-8 and TRBJ2-3, with D possibly matching TRBD1 (6 bases). Trimming stripped 5 bases from V and 3 bases from J, with 18 bases between. The CDR3 consists of 16 residues. The germline V gene encodes CDR1 SGHVS and CDR2 FQNEAQ. CDR3 sequence: CASSRNQQGLTDTQYF. CDR3 nucleotides: TGTGCCAGCAGCCGAAACCAACAGGGTTTGACAGATACGCAGTATTTT.

The rearrangement links TRBV6-5 to TRBJ2-1, with 7 positions matching TRBD2. With V trimmed by 0 bases and J by 4 bases, 6 bases remained unmatched. Per the germline V gene, CDR1 is MNHEY and CDR2 is SVGAGI. This CDR3 has 16 amino acids. The CDR3: CASSYSKRGGYNEQFF. The CDR3 DNA reads TGTGCCAGCAGTTACTCGAAGCGGGGAGGGTACAATGAGCAGTTCTTC.

The V gene is TRBV2, the J gene TRBJ2-2, with D perhaps matching TRBD1 (5 bases). This CDR3 has 14 residues. In germline, CDR1 is SNHLY, CDR2 FYNNEI. V was trimmed by 7 bases and J by 5 bases, leaving 14 bases between them. The CDR3, as DNA: TGTGCCAGCATCCCCCGCAGGGCGACCGGGGAGCTGTTTTTT. Protein sequence: CASIPRRATGELFF.

This sequence joins TRBV30 and TRBJ1-5, with 7 bases fitting TRBD1. Germline-derived CDR1 and CDR2 are GTSNPN and SVGIG (reference sequence). The junction had 7 bases not matched to a gene; V was cut back by 5 bases and J by 3 bases. CDR3 length: 14 amino acids. The DNA of the CDR3 is TGTGCCTGGGGAAGAGGGACAGACAATCAGCCCCAGCATTTT. It yields the protein CAWGRGTDNQPQHF.

This chain uses TRBV10-2 with TRBJ1-3; no definite D call. Germline loops: CDR1 WSHSY, CDR2 SAAADI. V was trimmed by 8 bases and J by 2 bases, leaving 10 bases between them. The CDR3 is 13 amino acids. CDR3 amino acids: CASASGAGNTIYF. DNA of the CDR3: TGCGCCAGCGCCTCAGGCGCTGGAAACACCATATATTTT.

This clone occurred a few times. This chain connects TRBV14 to TRBJ1-1; D is undetermined. Per the germline V gene, CDR1 is SGHDN and CDR2 is FVKESK. CDR3 size: 16 residues. V lost 1 base and J lost 4, with 16 bases in between. DNA of the CDR3: TGTGCCAGCAGCCAAGCCCTCCGTTTCTCGGTCACTGAAGCTTTCTTT. Amino acids: CASSQALRFSVTEAFF.

The chain uses TRBV11-2 and TRBJ2-7; weak D call: TRBD1 (6 bases). Per the germline V gene, CDR1 is SGHAT and CDR2 is FQNNGV. The CDR3 has 12 amino acids. The ends were cut back, 8 bases at V and 3 bases at J, with 11 bases in the middle. CDR3 in DNA: TGTGCCAGCCGGGACAATAACTACGAGCAGTACTTC. Encoded protein: CASRDNNYEQYF.